Below, 19 T cell receptor beta chains from the same sample are listed, as sequenced in a study of shared clonotypes between healthy human individuals. CD8 cells classed as naive were CD45RO-negative and positively selected for CCR7, excluding terminally differentiated effector memory CD45RA+ cells. TCRdb's copy holds only in-frame clones and misses some; the assay was immunoSEQ multiplex PCR. The profile shows around 2,100,000 clones, 85% to 95% of them singletons. Sample: naive CD8+ T cells sorted from blood. The source of these receptors is a man aged 18-30 years in good health.

Notes on this clone: Other nucleotide sequences in the sample specify the same CDR3. The genes are TRBV6-6 and TRBJ1-1; no definite D call. V lost 2 bases and J 0 bases, leaving 7 bases between the germline ends. This CDR3 is built from 14 residues. Germline V gives CDR1 MNHNY, CDR2 SVGAGI (reference sequence). The CDR3 spells CASSYGGMNTEAFF. CDR3 bases: TGTGCCAGCAGTTACGGAGGTATGAACACTGAAGCTTTCTTT.

This rearrangement joins TRBV6-1 to TRBJ1-1, with D unclear. The ends were cut back, 2 bases at V and 11 bases at J, with 6 bases in the middle. The germline CDR1 and CDR2 sequences are MNHNS and SASEGT. This CDR3 has 10 residues. This CDR3 is CASSETTAFF. For the CDR3, the DNA is TGTGCCAGCAGTGAAACAACGGCTTTCTTT.

There are a few counts of this clone. This sequence joins TRBV6-6 and TRBJ1-2, with unresolved D. Trimming cost V 2 bases and J 4 bases, with 14 bases left between them. Germline values: CDR1 MNHNY, CDR2 SVGAGI (reference sequence). The CDR3 contains 15 residues. The CDR3 coding sequence is TGTGCCAGCAGTTACCTCTATGACGGCCCCTATGGCTACACCTTC. This codes for CASSYLYDGPYGYTF.

This sequence joins TRBV4-2 and TRBJ2-3, with no clear D. The CDR3 spans 15 residues. Looked up from germline, CDR1 is LGHNA and CDR2 is YNFKEQ. V was pared by 1 base and J by 5 bases, with 13 bases between. The CDR3 loop is CASSQVLNSKDTQYF. CDR3 coding DNA: TGTGCCAGCAGCCAAGTCCTAAACTCGAAAGATACGCAGTATTTT.

V usage is TRBV11-2 and J usage is TRBJ1-6, with D unresolved. Germline-derived CDR1 and CDR2 are SGHAT and FQNNGV. The CDR3 is 16 residues long. Trimming cost V 4 bases and J 8 bases, with 18 bases left between them. This CDR3 reads CASSSMDGARDSPLHF. CDR3 DNA: TGTGCCAGCAGCTCAATGGACGGAGCGAGGGATTCACCCCTCCACTTT.

The rearrangement joins TRBV13 to TRBJ2-3; TRBD2 is a possible D gene (5 bases). V lost 4 bases to trimming and J lost 1 base, with 15 bases between them. The CDR3 is made up of 16 amino acids. Germline V gives CDR1 PRHDT, CDR2 FYEKMQ (reference sequence). The CDR3 nucleotides read TGTGCCAGCAGCTCCGAAAGCCTAGCACGCACAGATACGCAGTATTTT. Translated, it gives CASSSESLARTDTQYF. Full variable domain (rest looked up from reference TRBV13 and TRBJ2-3): AAGVIQSPRHLIKEKRETATLKCYPIPRHDTVYWYQQGPGQDPQFLISFYEKMQSDKGSIPDRFSAQQFSDYHSELNMSSLELGDSALYFCASSSESLARTDTQYFGPGTRLTVL.

The J gene is TRBJ2-2, the V gene TRBV4-3; perhaps TRBD2 as D (6 bases). CDR1 is LGHNA and CDR2 is YSLEER in the germline V gene. The CDR3 spans 16 residues. V lost 4 bases to trimming and J lost 4 bases, with 16 bases between them. The CDR3 protein is CASSPSSVSFTGELFF. CDR3 sequence (DNA): TGCGCCAGCAGCCCTTCTAGCGTTTCATTCACCGGGGAGCTGTTTTTT.

V gene TRBV6-5 combines with J gene TRBJ2-3, with 11 nucleotides matching TRBD2. CDR3 length equals 16 residues. The trim removed 4 bases at V and 3 bases at J, leaving 6 bases unmatched. CDR1 MNHEY and CDR2 SVGAGI come from the germline V gene. The CDR3, as DNA: TGTGCCAGCAGTTTTAGCGGGGGGGCCGGGACAGATACGCAGTATTTT. The encoded protein is CASSFSGGAGTDTQYF.

Comments on this clone: Different DNA sequences within this sample yield the same CDR3. This chain uses TRBV6-5 with TRBJ2-1, with 10 positions matching TRBD1. The V gene's germline CDR1 is MNHEY and CDR2 SVGAGI. J gave up 2 bases and V 6 bases, and 4 bases lay outside the gene matches. This CDR3 contains 15 residues. CDR3 nucleotides: TGTGCCAGCAGCTCCGGACAGGGGGCCTACAATGAGCAGTTCTTC. It yields the protein CASSSGQGAYNEQFF.

Comments on this clone: Distinct nucleotide sequences in the sample also encode this CDR3. This chain links TRBV6-1 with TRBJ2-7; the match to TRBD1 covers 7 bases. The CDR3 is 14 amino acids. Germline V CDR1 and CDR2: MNHNS, SASEGT. Trimming took 0 bases from V and 2 from J; bases not matched to a gene: 1. The CDR3 DNA sequence: TGTGCCAGCAGTGAAGCAAGGGGGCCCTACGAGCAGTACTTC. Translation: CASSEARGPYEQYF.

The chain uses TRBV5-1 and TRBJ2-3, with TRBD2 matching over 14 bases. Germline V gene sequence: CDR1 SGHRS, CDR2 YFSETQ. Trimming took 4 bases from V and 6 from J; bases not matched to a gene: 7. This CDR3 comprises 16 residues. The CDR3 spells CASSPGLAGESDTQYF. The DNA of the CDR3 is TGCGCCAGCAGCCCGGGACTAGCGGGAGAGTCTGATACGCAGTATTTT.

CDR3 loop: CASSLEGFVHEQYF. CDR3 coding DNA: TGTGCCAGCAGCTTGGAGGGGTTTGTCCACGAGCAGTACTTC. The chain carries TRBV5-6 and TRBJ2-7; perhaps TRBD1 as D (5 bases). Germline V gene data show CDR1 as SGHDT and CDR2 as YYEEEE. V was trimmed by 0 bases and J by 5 bases, leaving 12 bases between them. This CDR3 region has 14 residues. The entire variable domain, with the rest obtained from reference TRBV5-6 and TRBJ2-7, is as follows: DAGVTQSPTHLIKTRGQQVTLRCSPKSGHDTVSWYQQALGQGPQFIFQYYEEEERQRGNFPDRFSGHQFPNYSSELNVNALLLGDSALYLCASSLEGFVHEQYFGPGTRLTVT.

The chain has TRBV4-2 and TRBJ2-7; TRBD2 aligns across 9 bases. Trimming at V came to 1 base and at J to 4 bases, leaving 8 bases not matched to a gene. CDR3 length: 16 amino acids. CDR1 LGHNA and CDR2 YNFKEQ come from the germline V gene. This CDR3 is CASSQGSSGGGYEQYF. The CDR3 DNA reads as TGTGCCAGCAGCCAAGGGAGTAGCGGGGGTGGGTACGAGCAGTACTTC.

Points on this clone: Additional DNA sequences in this sample encode the identical CDR3. The V and J genes are TRBV9 and TRBJ2-7; no firm D call. V lost 4 bases and J 2 bases, leaving 10 bases between the germline ends. Germline-derived CDR1 and CDR2 are SGDLS and YYNGEE. CDR3 length equals 13 residues. CDR3 sequence reads: CASSLTPTYEQYF. The DNA for the CDR3 is TGTGCCAGCAGCCTAACACCCACCTACGAGCAGTACTTC.

J is TRBJ1-2 and V is TRBV30; no definite D call. The germline gives CDR1 GTSNPN, CDR2 SVGIG (reference sequence). The CDR3 runs to 11 residues. V lost 8 bases to trimming and J lost 4 bases, with 11 bases between them. The CDR3 DNA reads as TGTGCCATGGAGGGCCCCTATGGCTACACCTTC. Encoded protein: CAMEGPYGYTF. The complete variable domain, with remaining parts taken from reference TRBV30 and TRBJ1-2, reads SQTIHQWPATLVQPVGSPLSLECTVEGTSNPNLYWYRQAAGRGLQLLFYSVGIGQISSEVPQNLSASRPQDRQFILSSKKLLLSDSGFYLCAMEGPYGYTFGSGTRLTVV.

This chain joins TRBV15 and TRBJ2-7; 11 bases align to TRBD2. Looked up from germline, CDR1 is LNHNV and CDR2 is YYDKDF (reference sequence). The CDR3 sequence is 17 residues long. V shed 2 bases and J 7 bases; nucleotides not matched to a gene: 13. CDR3 residues: CATSRPEPGLAAWEQYF. In DNA form, the CDR3 reads TGTGCCACCAGCAGACCCGAACCGGGACTAGCGGCTTGGGAGCAGTACTTC.

The sample holds one count of this clone. The chain has TRBV6-6 and TRBJ2-7; the D call may be TRBD1 or TRBD2 (6 bases each). The DNA end lines up better with TRBJ2-5; the J call may be wrong. The CDR3 contains 13 residues. Per germline, CDR1 MNHNY and CDR2 SVGAGI (reference sequence). DNA for the CDR3: TGTGCCAGCAGTTACGGGGGGCTGGAGACCCAGTACTTC. This sequence encodes CASSYGGLETQYF.

The genes are TRBV5-8 and TRBJ2-7; 7 nucleotides line up with TRBD1. V lost 4 bases, J lost 0 bases, and 7 bases stayed unmatched. Germline lookup yields CDR1 SGHTS and CDR2 YDEGEE. The CDR3 is 15 amino acids. The CDR3 here is CASSPDQGDSYEQYF. The CDR3 DNA is TGTGCCAGCAGCCCCGATCAGGGGGACTCCTACGAGCAGTACTTC.

The V and J genes are TRBV27 and TRBJ2-5, with a tentative D call TRBD2 (6 bases). The V gene's germline CDR1 is MNHEY and CDR2 SMNVEV (reference sequence). This CDR3 is built from 16 residues. The V end was cut by 5 bases, the J end by 5 bases, with 21 bases between. The CDR3 DNA reads as TGTGCCAGCAGTCTGATACCCGGGGGAATCGGGGAGACCCAGTACTTC. Protein: CASSLIPGGIGETQYF.